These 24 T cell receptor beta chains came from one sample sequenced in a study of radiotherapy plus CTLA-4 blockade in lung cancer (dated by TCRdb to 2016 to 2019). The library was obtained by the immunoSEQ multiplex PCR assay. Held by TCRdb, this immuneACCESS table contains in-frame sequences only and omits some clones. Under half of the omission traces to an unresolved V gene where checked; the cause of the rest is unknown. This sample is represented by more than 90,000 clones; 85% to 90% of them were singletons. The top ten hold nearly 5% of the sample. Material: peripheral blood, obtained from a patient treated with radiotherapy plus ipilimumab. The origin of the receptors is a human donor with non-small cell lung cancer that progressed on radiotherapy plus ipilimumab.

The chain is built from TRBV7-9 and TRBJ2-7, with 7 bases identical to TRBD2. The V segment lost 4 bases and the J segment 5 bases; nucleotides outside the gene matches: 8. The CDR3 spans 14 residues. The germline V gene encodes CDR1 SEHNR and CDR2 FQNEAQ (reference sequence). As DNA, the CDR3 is TGTGCCAGCAGCTCTCTAGCGGAGGGTCACGAGCAGTACTTC. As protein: CASSSLAEGHEQYF.

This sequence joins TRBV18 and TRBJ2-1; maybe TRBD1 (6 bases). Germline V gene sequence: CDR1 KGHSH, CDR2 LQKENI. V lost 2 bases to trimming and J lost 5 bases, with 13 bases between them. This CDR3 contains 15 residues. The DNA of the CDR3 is TGTGCCAGCTCACCAGTAGGGGGTAGCGACAATGAGCAGTTCTTC. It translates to CASSPVGGSDNEQFF.

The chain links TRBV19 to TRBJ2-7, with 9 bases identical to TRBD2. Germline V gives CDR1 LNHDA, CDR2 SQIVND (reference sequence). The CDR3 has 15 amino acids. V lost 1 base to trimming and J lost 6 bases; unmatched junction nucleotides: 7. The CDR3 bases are TGTGCCAGTAGTATAGGTGAGGCGGGAGGGGTCGAGCAGTACTTC. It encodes CASSIGEAGGVEQYF.

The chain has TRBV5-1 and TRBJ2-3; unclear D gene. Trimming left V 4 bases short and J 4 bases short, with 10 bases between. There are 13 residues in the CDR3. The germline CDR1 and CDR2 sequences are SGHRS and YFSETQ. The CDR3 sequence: CASSLSGPDTQYF. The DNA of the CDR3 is TGCGCCAGCAGCCTGTCCGGGCCAGATACGCAGTATTTT.

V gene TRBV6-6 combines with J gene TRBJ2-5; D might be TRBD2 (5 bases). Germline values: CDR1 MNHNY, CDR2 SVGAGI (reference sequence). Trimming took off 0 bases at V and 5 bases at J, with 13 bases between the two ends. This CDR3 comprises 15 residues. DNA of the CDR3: TGTGCCAGCAGTTACTCGAGGGATTATCGGGAGACCCAGTACTTC. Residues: CASSYSRDYRETQYF.

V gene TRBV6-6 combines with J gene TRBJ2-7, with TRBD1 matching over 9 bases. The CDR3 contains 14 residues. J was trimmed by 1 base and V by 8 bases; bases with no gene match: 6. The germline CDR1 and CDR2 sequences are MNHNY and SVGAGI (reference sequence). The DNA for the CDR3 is TGTGCCAGCCTAGAGGACAGGGGTTCCTACGAGCAGTACTTC. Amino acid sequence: CASLEDRGSYEQYF.

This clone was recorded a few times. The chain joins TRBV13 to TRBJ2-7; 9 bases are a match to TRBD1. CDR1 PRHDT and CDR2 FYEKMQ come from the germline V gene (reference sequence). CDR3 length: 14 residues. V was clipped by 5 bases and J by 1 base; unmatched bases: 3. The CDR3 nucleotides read TGTGCCAGCAGCCCCGGACAGGGGTCCTACGAGCAGTACTTC. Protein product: CASSPGQGSYEQYF. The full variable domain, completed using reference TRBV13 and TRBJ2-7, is AAGVIQSPRHLIKEKRETATLKCYPIPRHDTVYWYQQGPGQDPQFLISFYEKMQSDKGSIPDRFSAQQFSDYHSELNMSSLELGDSALYFCASSPGQGSYEQYFGPGTRLTVT.

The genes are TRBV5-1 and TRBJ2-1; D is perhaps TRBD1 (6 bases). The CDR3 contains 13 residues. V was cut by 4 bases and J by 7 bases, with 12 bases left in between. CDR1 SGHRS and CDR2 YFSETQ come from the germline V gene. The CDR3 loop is CASSRDTGNEQFF. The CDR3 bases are TGCGCCAGCAGCAGGGACACGGGGAATGAGCAGTTCTTC.

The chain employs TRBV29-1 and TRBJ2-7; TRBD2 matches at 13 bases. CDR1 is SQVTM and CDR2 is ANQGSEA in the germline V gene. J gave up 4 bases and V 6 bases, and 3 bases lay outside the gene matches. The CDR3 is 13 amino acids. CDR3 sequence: CSVLAGGPYEQYF. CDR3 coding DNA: TGCAGCGTACTAGCGGGAGGGCCGTACGAGCAGTACTTC.

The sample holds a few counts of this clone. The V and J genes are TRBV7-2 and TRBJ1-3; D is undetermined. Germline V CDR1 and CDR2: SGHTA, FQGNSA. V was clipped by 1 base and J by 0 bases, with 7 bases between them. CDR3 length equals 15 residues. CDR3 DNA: TGTGCCAGCAGCTTAGTCTCCGGCTCTGGAAACACCATATATTTT. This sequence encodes CASSLVSGSGNTIYF. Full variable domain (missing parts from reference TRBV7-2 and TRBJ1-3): GAGVSQSPSNKVTEKGKDVELRCDPISGHTALYWYRQSLGQGLEFLIYFQGNSAPDKSGLPSDRFSAERTGGSVSTLTIQRTQQEDSAVYLCASSLVSGSGNTIYFGEGSWLTVV.

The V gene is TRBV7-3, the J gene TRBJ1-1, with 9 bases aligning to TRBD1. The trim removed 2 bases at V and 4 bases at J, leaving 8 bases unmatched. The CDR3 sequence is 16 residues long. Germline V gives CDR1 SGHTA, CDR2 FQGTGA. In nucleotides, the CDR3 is TGTGCCAGCAGCTTATATGGGGGACAGGGCGTCACTGAAGCTTTCTTT. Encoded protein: CASSLYGGQGVTEAFF. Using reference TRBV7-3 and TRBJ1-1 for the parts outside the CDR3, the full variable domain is GAGVSQTPSNKVTEKGKYVELRCDPISGHTALYWYRQSLGQGPEFLIYFQGTGAADDSGLPNDRFFAVRPEGSVSTLKIQRTERGDSAVYLCASSLYGGQGVTEAFFGQGTRLTVV.

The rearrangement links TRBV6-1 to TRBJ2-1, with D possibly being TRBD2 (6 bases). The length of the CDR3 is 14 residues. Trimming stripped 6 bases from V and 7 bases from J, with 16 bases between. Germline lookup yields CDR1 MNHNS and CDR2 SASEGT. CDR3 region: CASSETRSRNEQFF. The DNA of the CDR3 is TGTGCCAGCAGCGAGACTAGATCCCGGAATGAGCAGTTCTTC.

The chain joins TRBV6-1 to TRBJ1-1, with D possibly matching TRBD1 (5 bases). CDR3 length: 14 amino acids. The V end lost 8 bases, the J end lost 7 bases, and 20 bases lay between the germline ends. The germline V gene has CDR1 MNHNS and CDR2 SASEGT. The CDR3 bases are TGTGCCAGCCCCCCCGGTGGCGGGGCCCGTGAAGCTTTCTTT. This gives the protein CASPPGGGAREAFF.

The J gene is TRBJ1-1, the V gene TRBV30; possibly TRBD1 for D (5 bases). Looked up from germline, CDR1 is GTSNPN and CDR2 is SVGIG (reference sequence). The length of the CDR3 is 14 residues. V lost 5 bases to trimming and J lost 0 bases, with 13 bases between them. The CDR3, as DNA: TGTGCCTGGGGGGACGCCTCTCTGAACACTGAAGCTTTCTTT. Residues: CAWGDASLNTEAFF.

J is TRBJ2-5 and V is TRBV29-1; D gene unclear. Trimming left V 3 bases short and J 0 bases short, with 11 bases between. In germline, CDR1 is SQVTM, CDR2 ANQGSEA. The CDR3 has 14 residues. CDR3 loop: CSVETDWYQETQYF. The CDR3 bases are TGCAGCGTTGAGACCGACTGGTACCAAGAGACCCAGTACTTC.

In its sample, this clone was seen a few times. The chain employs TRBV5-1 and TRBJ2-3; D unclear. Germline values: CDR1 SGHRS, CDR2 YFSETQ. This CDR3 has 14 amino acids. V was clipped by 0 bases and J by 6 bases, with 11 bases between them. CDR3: CASSLGSPVDTQYF. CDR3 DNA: TGCGCCAGCAGCTTGGGATCCCCAGTGGATACGCAGTATTTT.

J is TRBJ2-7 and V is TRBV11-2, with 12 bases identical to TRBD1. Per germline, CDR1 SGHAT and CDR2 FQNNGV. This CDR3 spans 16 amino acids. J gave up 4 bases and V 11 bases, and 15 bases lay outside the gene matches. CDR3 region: CASKKPGQGAGYEQYF. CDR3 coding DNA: TGTGCCTCAAAGAAACCGGGACAGGGGGCAGGGTACGAGCAGTACTTC.

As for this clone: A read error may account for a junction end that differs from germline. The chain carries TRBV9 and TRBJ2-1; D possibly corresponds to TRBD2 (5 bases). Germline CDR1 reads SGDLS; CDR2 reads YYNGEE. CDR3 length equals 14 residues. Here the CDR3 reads CTSSPSGDYNEQFF. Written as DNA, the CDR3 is TGTACCAGCAGCCCCAGCGGCGACTACAATGAGCAGTTCTTC.

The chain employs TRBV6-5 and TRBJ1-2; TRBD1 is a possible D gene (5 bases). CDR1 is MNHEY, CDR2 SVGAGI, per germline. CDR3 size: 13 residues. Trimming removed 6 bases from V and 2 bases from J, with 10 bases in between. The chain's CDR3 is CASSSGQNYGYTF. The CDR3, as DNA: TGTGCCAGCAGCTCAGGACAAAACTATGGCTACACCTTC.

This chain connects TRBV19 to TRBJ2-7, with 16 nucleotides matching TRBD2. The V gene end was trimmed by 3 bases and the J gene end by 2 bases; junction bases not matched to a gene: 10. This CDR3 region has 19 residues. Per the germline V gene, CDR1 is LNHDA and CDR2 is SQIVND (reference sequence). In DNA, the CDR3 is TGTGCCAGTAGTATCAGACCGGGACTAGCGGGAGGGCCAGCCTACGAGCAGTACTTC. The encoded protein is CASSIRPGLAGGPAYEQYF.

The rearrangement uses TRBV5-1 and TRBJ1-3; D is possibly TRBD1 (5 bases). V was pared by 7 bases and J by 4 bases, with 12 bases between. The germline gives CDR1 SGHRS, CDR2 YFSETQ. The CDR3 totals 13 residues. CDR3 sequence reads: CASGPPGGNTIYF. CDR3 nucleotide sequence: TGCGCCAGCGGCCCTCCAGGGGGAAACACCATATATTTT.

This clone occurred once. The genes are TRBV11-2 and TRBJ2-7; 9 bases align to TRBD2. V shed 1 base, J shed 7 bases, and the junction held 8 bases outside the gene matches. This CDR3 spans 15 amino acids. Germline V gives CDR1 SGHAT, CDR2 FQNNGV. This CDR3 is CASSLGAGGPLEQYF. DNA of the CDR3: TGTGCCAGCAGCTTAGGGGCGGGAGGGCCATTGGAGCAGTACTTC.

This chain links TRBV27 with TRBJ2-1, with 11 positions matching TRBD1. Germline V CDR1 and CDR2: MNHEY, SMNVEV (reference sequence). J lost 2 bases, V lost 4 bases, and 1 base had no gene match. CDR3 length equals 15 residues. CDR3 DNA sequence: TGTGCCAGCAGTTGGGACAGGGGGACCTACAATGAGCAGTTCTTC. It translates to CASSWDRGTYNEQFF.

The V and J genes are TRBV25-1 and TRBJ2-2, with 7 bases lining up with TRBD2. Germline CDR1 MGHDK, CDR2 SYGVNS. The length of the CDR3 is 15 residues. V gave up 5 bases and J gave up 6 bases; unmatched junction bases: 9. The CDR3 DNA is TGTGCCAGCAGTCCTACGGGGCTAGCGGCCGGGGAGCTGTTTTTT. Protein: CASSPTGLAAGELFF.